This is a list of T cell receptor beta chains from one sample in a study of cytomegalovirus exposure and HLA in healthy donors. Using immunoSEQ multiplex PCR, the repertoire was profiled, and TCRdb retains in-frame clones only, with some absent. In the table there are 65,000 to 75,000 clones, 95% to 96% of which are singletons. Input material: PBMCs. Source of these receptors: a woman under 30 in good health and CMV-seropositive. CDR3s include the opening cysteine and the closing phenylalanine or tryptophan. Fields, in order: clone size, V gene, J gene, CDR3 protein. Clone size, where shown, is once, few, many, or a class for clones that have expanded.

>.|TRBV4-1|TRBJ2-7
CASSHGQGSYEQYF
>.|TRBV7-2|TRBJ2-5
CASSLGGLAEETQYF
>.|TRBV10-3|TRBJ2-7
CAISESGGTSGSEQYF
>.|TRBV5-6|TRBJ2-5
CASSFGPLQTQYF
>.|TRBV15|TRBJ1-6
CATSRGPGQWDSPLHF
>.|TRBV6-5|TRBJ2-1
CASSYSGLAINEQFF
>once|TRBV30|TRBJ2-3
CAWETGLGTDTQYF
>.|TRBV11-3|TRBJ2-3
CASSLGLPGASTDTQYF
>.|TRBV6-1|TRBJ2-4
CASSELNRNIQYF
>.|TRBV28|TRBJ1-1
CASSFSLLNTEAFF
>.|TRBV29-1|TRBJ2-7
CSAEGQGSEQYF
>.|TRBV11-2|TRBJ2-7
CASSLASPTSGGYEQYF
>.|TRBV2|TRBJ1-1
CASRETERGSTEAFF
>.|TRBV19|TRBJ2-3
CASSTLASTDTQYF
>.|TRBV5-4|TRBJ1-2
CASSLGGDSGYTF
>once|TRBV6-5|TRBJ1-4
CASSPGLGNEKLFF
>.|TRBV18|TRBJ2-7
CASSRLAGGPDEQYF
>.|TRBV6-1|TRBJ1-4
CASSEFRGVEEKLFF
>once|TRBV11-2|TRBJ2-5
CASSLDLARTEETQYF
>.|TRBV4-1|TRBJ1-1
CASSQGRGVRTEAFF
>.|TRBV7-8|TRBJ2-1
CASSSPWGTSGNNYNEQFF
>.|TRBV11-3|TRBJ2-3
CASSLVVFSRTYTDTQYF
>.|TRBV19|TRBJ2-7
CASSSRGVWGYEQYF
>once|TRBV27|TRBJ1-1
CASSQGIVMNTEAFF
>.|TRBV21-1|TRBJ2-7
CASSNGRASYEQYF
>.|TRBV15|TRBJ2-5
CATSHRGMQETQYF
>.|TRBV27|TRBJ2-1
CASSLTSPPSLNEQFF
>.|TRBV7-2|TRBJ1-1
CASSHGGFRDSDTEAFF
>.|TRBV7-9|TRBJ2-1
CASSLGQLNLYNEQFF
>.|TRBV20-1|TRBJ2-1
CSAPRHNEQFF